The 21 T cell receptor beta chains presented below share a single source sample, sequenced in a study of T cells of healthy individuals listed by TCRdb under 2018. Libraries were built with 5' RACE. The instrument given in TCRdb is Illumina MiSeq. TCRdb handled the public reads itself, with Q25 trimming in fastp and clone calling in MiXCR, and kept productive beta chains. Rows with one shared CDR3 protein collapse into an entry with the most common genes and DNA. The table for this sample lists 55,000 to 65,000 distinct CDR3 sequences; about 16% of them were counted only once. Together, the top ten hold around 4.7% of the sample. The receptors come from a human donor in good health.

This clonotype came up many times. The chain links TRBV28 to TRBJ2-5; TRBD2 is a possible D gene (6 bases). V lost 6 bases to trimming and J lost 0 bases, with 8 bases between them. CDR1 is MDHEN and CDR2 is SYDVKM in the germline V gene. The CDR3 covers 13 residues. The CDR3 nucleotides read TGTGCCAGCAGCAGGGACTACCAAGAGACCCAGTACTTC. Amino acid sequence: CASSRDYQETQYF.

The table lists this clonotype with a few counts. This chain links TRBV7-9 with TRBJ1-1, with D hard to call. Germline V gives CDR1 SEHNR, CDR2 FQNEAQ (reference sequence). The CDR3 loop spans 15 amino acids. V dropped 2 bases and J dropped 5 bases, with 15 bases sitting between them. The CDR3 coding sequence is TGTGCCAGCAGCTTAAGGATAGTCGAAGGAACTGAAGCTTTCTTT. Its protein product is CASSLRIVEGTEAFF.

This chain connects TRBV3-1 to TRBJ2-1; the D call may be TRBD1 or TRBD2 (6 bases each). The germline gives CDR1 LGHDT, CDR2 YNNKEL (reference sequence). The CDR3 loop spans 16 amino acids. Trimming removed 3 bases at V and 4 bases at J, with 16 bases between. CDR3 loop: CASSQGMGGGYNEQFF. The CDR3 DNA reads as TGTGCCAGCAGCCAGGGGATGGGGGGCGGGTACAATGAGCAGTTCTTC.

CDR3 bases: TGCGCCAGCAGCTTTGCGGATCCCGCTTACAATGAGCAGTTCTTC. This translates into CASSFADPAYNEQFF. This chain uses TRBV5-1 with TRBJ2-1; unclear D gene. The V gene lost 2 bases and the J gene lost 4 bases, with 13 bases spanning the gap. CDR3 length: 15 residues. CDR1 is SGHRS, CDR2 YFSETQ, per germline.

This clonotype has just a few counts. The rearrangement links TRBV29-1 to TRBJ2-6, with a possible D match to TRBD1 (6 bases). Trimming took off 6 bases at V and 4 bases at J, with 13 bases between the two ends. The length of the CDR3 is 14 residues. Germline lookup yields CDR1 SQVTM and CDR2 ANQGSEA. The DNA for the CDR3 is TGCAGCGTGACACAGGGATCCGGGGCCAACGTCCTGACTTTC. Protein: CSVTQGSGANVLTF.

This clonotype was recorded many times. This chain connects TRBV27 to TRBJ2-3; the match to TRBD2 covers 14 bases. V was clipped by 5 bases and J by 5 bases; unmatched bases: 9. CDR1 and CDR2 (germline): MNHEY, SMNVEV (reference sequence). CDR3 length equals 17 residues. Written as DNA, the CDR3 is TGTGCCAGCAGTCCACTGACTAGCGGGGGGGAAAGAGATACGCAGTATTTT. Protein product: CASSPLTSGGERDTQYF.

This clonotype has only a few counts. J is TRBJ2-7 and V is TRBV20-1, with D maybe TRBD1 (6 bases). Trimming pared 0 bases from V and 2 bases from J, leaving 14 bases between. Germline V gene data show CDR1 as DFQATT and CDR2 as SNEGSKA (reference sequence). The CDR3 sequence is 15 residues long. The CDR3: CSARETGHPTYEQYF. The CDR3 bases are TGCAGTGCTAGAGAGACAGGCCACCCTACCTACGAGCAGTACTTC.

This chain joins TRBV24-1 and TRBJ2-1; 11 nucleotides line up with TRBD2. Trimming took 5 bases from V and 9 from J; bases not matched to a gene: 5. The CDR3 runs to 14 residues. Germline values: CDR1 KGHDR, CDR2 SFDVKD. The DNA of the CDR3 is TGTGCCACCAGTGCGGCTAGCGGGAGGATTGAGCAGTTCTTC. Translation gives CATSAASGRIEQFF.

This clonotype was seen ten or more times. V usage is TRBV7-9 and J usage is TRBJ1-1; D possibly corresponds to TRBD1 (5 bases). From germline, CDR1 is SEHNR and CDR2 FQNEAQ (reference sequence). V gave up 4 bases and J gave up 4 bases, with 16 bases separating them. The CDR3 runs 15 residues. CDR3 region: CASSSRGGRITEAFF. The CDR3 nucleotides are TGTGCCAGCAGCTCGAGGGGCGGGAGGATCACTGAAGCTTTCTTT.

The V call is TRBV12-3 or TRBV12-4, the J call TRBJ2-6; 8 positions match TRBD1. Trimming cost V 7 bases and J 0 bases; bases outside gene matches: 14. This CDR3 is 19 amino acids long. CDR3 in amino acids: CASISLLGTGLSGANVLTF. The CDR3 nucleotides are TGTGCCAGCATTTCCCTCCTGGGGACAGGCCTCTCTGGGGCCAACGTCCTGACTTTC.

The CDR3 spells CSARENVGAYTEAFF. The CDR3, as DNA: TGCAGTGCTAGAGAAAATGTAGGGGCCTACACTGAAGCTTTCTTT. The chain employs TRBV20-1 and TRBJ1-1; weak D call: TRBD1 (5 bases). The germline V gene encodes CDR1 DFQATT and CDR2 SNEGSKA (reference sequence). With 0 bases removed from V and 3 bases from J, the gap between germline ends came to 14 bases. The CDR3 has 15 residues.

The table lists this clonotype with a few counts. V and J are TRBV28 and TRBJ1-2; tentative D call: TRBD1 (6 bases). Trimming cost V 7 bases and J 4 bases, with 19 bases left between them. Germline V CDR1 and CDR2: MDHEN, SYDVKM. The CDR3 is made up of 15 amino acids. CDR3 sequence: CASTTPLTGTYGYTF. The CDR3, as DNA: TGTGCCAGCACCACACCCCTAACAGGGACCTATGGCTACACCTTC.

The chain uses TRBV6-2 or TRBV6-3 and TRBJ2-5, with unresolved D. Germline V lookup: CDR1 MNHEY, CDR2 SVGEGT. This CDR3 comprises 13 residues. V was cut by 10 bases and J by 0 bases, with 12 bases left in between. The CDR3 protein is CATTGSYQETQYF. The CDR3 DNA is TGTGCCACCACCGGGTCGTACCAAGAGACCCAGTACTTC.

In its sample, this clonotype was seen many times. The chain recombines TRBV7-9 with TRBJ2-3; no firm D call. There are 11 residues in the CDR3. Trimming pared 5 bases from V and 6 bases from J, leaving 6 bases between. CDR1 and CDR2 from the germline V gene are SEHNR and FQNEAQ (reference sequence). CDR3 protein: CASSPADTQYF. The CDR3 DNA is TGTGCCAGCAGCCCCGCGGATACGCAGTATTTT.

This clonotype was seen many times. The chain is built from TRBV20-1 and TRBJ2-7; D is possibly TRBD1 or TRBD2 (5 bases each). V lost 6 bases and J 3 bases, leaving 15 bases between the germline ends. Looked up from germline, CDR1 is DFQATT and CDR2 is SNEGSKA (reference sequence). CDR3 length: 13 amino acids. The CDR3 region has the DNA TGCAGTGCCACCGGGACGGACGACTACGAGCAGTACTTC. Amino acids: CSATGTDDYEQYF.

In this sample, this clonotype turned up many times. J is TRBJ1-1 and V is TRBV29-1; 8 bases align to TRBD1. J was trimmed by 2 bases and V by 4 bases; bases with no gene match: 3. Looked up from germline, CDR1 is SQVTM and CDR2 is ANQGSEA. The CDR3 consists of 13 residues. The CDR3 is CSVGQGLNTEAFF. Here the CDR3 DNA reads TGCAGCGTTGGACAGGGGCTCAACACTGAAGCTTTCTTT. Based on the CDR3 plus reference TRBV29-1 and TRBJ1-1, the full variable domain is SAVISQKPSRDICQRGTSLTIQCQVDSQVTMMFWYRQQPGQSLTLIATANQGSEATYESGFVIDKFPISRPNLTFSTLTVSNMSPEDSSIYLCSVGQGLNTEAFFGQGTRLTVV.

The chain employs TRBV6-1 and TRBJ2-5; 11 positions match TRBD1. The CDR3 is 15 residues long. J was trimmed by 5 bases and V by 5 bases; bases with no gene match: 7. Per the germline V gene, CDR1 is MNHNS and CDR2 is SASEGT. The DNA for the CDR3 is TGTGCCAGCAGTAGCGGGACAGGGGGGCCGGAGACCCAGTACTTC. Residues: CASSSGTGGPETQYF.

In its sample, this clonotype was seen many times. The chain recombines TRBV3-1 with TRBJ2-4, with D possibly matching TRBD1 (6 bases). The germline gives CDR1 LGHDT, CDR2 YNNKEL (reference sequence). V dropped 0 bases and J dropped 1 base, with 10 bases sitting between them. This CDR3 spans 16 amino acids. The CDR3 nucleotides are TGTGCCAGCAGCCAAGAGGAAACAGGGGCCAAAAACATTCAGTACTTC. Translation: CASSQEETGAKNIQYF.

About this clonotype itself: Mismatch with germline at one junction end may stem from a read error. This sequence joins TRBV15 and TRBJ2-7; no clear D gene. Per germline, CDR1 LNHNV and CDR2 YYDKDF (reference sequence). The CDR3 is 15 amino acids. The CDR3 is CATSRDNWVSYEQNF. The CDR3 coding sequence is TGTGCCACCAGCAGAGATAATTGGGTCTCCTACGAGCAGAACTTC.

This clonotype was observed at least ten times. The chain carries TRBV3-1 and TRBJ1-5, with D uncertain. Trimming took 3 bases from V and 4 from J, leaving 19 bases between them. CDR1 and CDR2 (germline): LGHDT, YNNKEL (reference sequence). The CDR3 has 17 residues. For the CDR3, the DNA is TGTGCCAGCAGCCACATTTCATGTCGGCAGAGGAATCAGCCCCAGCATTTT. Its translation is CASSHISCRQRNQPQHF.

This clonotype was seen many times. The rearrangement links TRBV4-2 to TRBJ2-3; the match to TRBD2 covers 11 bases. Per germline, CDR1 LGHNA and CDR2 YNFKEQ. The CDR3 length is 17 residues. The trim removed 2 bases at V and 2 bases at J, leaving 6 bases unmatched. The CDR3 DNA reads TGTGCCAGCAGCCAAATGGGGACTAGCGGATTCACAGATACGCAGTATTTT. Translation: CASSQMGTSGFTDTQYF.